Following are 32 T cell receptor beta chains from one sample sequenced in a study of CD8+ T cells in alopecia areata. Described treatment: oral pan-JAK inhibitor, 5-10 mg twice daily. Extraction of RNA preceded its reverse transcription into cDNA, which served as the sequencing template. The method was immunoSEQ multiplex PCR; TCRdb's version includes in-frame clones alone and lacks a portion of them. This sample has roughly 120,000 clones, with under 60% found just once. This sample comprised CD8+ T cells sorted from blood, obtained at week 24, from a patient treated with tofacitinib. These receptors came from a human donor with alopecia areata.

This chain connects TRBV13 to TRBJ2-3; D remains unclear. Germline CDR1 PRHDT, CDR2 FYEKMQ (reference sequence). The CDR3 has 13 amino acids. The V end was cut by 5 bases, the J end by 6 bases, with 12 bases between. For the CDR3, the DNA is TGTGCCAGCAGCCCTCCTTCGAGCGATACGCAGTATTTT. This sequence encodes CASSPPSSDTQYF. Using reference TRBV13 and TRBJ2-3 for the parts outside the CDR3, the full variable domain is AAGVIQSPRHLIKEKRETATLKCYPIPRHDTVYWYQQGPGQDPQFLISFYEKMQSDKGSIPDRFSAQQFSDYHSELNMSSLELGDSALYFCASSPPSSDTQYFGPGTRLTVL.

The chain has TRBV6-1 and TRBJ1-1; D may be TRBD1 (5 bases). Per germline, CDR1 MNHNS and CDR2 SASEGT. V gave up 2 bases and J gave up 0 bases, with 10 bases separating them. This CDR3 region has 15 residues. The CDR3 loop is CASSEYAGLNTEAFF. For the CDR3, the DNA is TGTGCCAGCAGTGAATACGCAGGGTTGAACACTGAAGCTTTCTTT.

The genes are TRBV6-5 and TRBJ1-2; perhaps TRBD1 as D (6 bases). Per germline, CDR1 MNHEY and CDR2 SVGAGI. The V and J ends lost 4 bases and 7 bases respectively, with 10 bases between them. The CDR3 is 12 residues long. DNA of the CDR3: TGTGCCAGCAGTTTAGGGACAAGTGGCTACACCTTC. Protein product: CASSLGTSGYTF.

CDR3 sequence reads: CASSEGQGRGETQYF. The CDR3, as DNA: TGTGCCAGCAGTGAAGGGCAGGGGCGCGGAGAGACCCAGTACTTC. The genes are TRBV2 and TRBJ2-5, with D possibly matching TRBD1 (6 bases). CDR1 and CDR2 (germline): SNHLY, FYNNEI. CDR3 length equals 15 residues. V dropped 1 base and J dropped 4 bases, with 13 bases sitting between them.

The table lists this clone with a few counts. The V gene is TRBV2, the J gene TRBJ2-1; no definite D call. Germline V lookup: CDR1 SNHLY, CDR2 FYNNEI. The CDR3 loop spans 12 amino acids. V was pared by 10 bases and J by 9 bases, with 16 bases between. CDR3 loop: CAKLVERGEQFF. CDR3 DNA sequence: TGTGCCAAACTTGTAGAGCGTGGTGAGCAGTTCTTC.

The rearrangement links TRBV7-9 to TRBJ2-7; D perhaps matches TRBD2 (6 bases). This CDR3 is built from 12 residues. Trimming stripped 3 bases from V and 5 bases from J, with 8 bases between. Per germline, CDR1 SEHNR and CDR2 FQNEAQ (reference sequence). This CDR3 reads CASSLGGHEQYF. In DNA form, the CDR3 reads TGTGCCAGCAGCTTGGGGGGTCACGAGCAGTACTTC.

A note on this clone: Its ends do not fully match the called genes, so a read error is possible. This sequence joins TRBV10-3 and TRBJ2-7, with 9 bases aligning to TRBD1. CDR3 length equals 15 residues. The germline V gene encodes CDR1 ENHRY and CDR2 SYGVKD. Written as DNA, the CDR3 is TGTGCCAGCAGTGAATCTGTGGGACAGGGAGGCGAGCAGTACTTC. As protein: CASSESVGQGGEQYF.

The V gene is TRBV19, the J gene TRBJ2-5, with no clear D. Trimming removed 8 bases from V and 2 bases from J, with 12 bases in between. The CDR3 covers 13 residues. Germline values: CDR1 LNHDA, CDR2 SQIVND (reference sequence). The DNA for the CDR3 is TGTGCCAGTTCACCCGACTTACAAGAGACCCAGTACTTC. It encodes CASSPDLQETQYF.

This clone was counted only a few times. The chain links TRBV7-9 to TRBJ2-2; D gene uncertain. The CDR3 has 13 amino acids. Trimming removed 5 bases at V and 3 bases at J, with 7 bases between. Germline V CDR1 and CDR2: SEHNR, FQNEAQ (reference sequence). CDR3 DNA sequence: TGTGCCAGCAGCCCCCGGTACACCGGGGAGCTGTTTTTT. Protein product: CASSPRYTGELFF.

A word on this clone: At one of its ends the junction is not consistent with the germline gene, which may arise from a read error. The V call is TRBV7-9, the J call TRBJ2-5; 8 nucleotides agree with TRBD2. Germline assignment: CDR1 SEHNR and CDR2 FQNEAQ (reference sequence). This CDR3 spans 17 amino acids. CDR3 amino acids: CASSLASGGVHQETQYF. Written as DNA, the CDR3 is TGTGCCAGCAGCCTAGCGAGCGGGGGCGTTCATCAAGAGACCCAGTACTTC.

V is TRBV5-6 and J is TRBJ1-1; TRBD1 is a possible D gene (5 bases). Trimming took off 6 bases at V and 4 bases at J, with 16 bases between the two ends. Germline CDR1 is SGHDT and CDR2 is YYEEEE. The CDR3 loop spans 14 amino acids. The CDR3 DNA reads as TGTGCCAGCACCCCAGGGATGGGAGCCACTGAAGCTTTCTTT. Amino acid sequence: CASTPGMGATEAFF.

The chain combines TRBV5-4 with TRBJ1-2; TRBD1 matches at 9 bases. The ends lost 4 bases at V and 8 bases at J; junction bases unmatched: 12. Germline CDR1 is SGHNT and CDR2 is YYREEE (reference sequence). The CDR3 runs to 15 residues. CDR3 DNA: TGTGCCAGCAGCCCGATCGGGACAGGGATAGAAGGCTACACCTTC. Protein sequence: CASSPIGTGIEGYTF.

The chain combines TRBV27 with TRBJ1-4; TRBD1 matches at 8 bases. The CDR3 extends over 14 amino acids. The V gene end was trimmed by 2 bases and the J gene end by 7 bases; junction bases not matched to a gene: 3. The germline V gene encodes CDR1 MNHEY and CDR2 SMNVEV (reference sequence). For the CDR3, the DNA is TGTGCCAGCAGTTTACAGGGGGCGCGTGAAAAACTGTTTTTT. Translated: CASSLQGAREKLFF.

V is TRBV11-1 and J is TRBJ2-7; D call uncertain. V lost 5 bases to trimming and J lost 2 bases, with 13 bases between them. CDR3 length: 14 amino acids. CDR1 and CDR2 from the germline V gene are SGHAT and FQDESV (reference sequence). In DNA, the CDR3 is TGTGCCAGCAGCCCTCGCCCTGGAACCTACGAGCAGTACTTC. This sequence encodes CASSPRPGTYEQYF.

V gene TRBV7-9 combines with J gene TRBJ2-7, with D possibly TRBD1 on 5 matching bases. V gave up 6 bases and J gave up 6 bases, with 12 bases separating them. The germline V gene encodes CDR1 SEHNR and CDR2 FQNEAQ (reference sequence). The CDR3 length is 12 residues. The DNA for the CDR3 is TGTGCCAGCAGGGGGCAGGTTCCCGAGCAGTACTTC. This encodes CASRGQVPEQYF.

This clone has only a few counts. At the DNA level, this CDR3 is encoded by other sequences in the same sample as well. The genes are TRBV9 and TRBJ2-7, with TRBD2 as a possible D gene (6 bases). The CDR3 consists of 14 residues. Germline V CDR1 and CDR2: SGDLS, YYNGEE. Trimming shortened V by 0 bases and J by 2 bases, and 9 bases separated the two germline ends. The CDR3 region is CASSVGGATYEQYF. The CDR3 DNA follows: TGTGCCAGCAGCGTAGGCGGGGCCACCTACGAGCAGTACTTC.

This clone was counted between two and nine times. The genes are TRBV7-9 and TRBJ2-7; either TRBD1 or TRBD2 may supply D (5 bases each). Trimming took off 8 bases at V and 0 bases at J, with 11 bases between the two ends. Germline CDR1 is SEHNR and CDR2 is FQNEAQ (reference sequence). The CDR3 contains 13 residues. Here the CDR3 reads CASSGTTSYEQYF. CDR3 in DNA: TGTGCCAGCTCCGGGACCACCTCCTACGAGCAGTACTTC.

In its sample, this clone was seen a few times. This chain links TRBV5-1 with TRBJ2-1; 8 positions agree with TRBD1. Unmatched junction bases numbered 10, after V lost 4 bases and J lost 10 bases. The CDR3 is 14 amino acids. Looked up from germline, CDR1 is SGHRS and CDR2 is YFSETQ. CDR3 residues: CASSDRTGWSEQFF. CDR3 nucleotide sequence: TGCGCCAGCAGCGACCGGACAGGGTGGTCGGAGCAGTTCTTC. The entire variable domain, with the rest obtained from reference TRBV5-1 and TRBJ2-1, is as follows: KAGVTQTPRYLIKTRGQQVTLSCSPISGHRSVSWYQQTPGQGLQFLFEYFSETQRNKGNFPGRFSGRQFSNSRSEMNVSTLELGDSALYLCASSDRTGWSEQFFGPGTRLTVL.

There are a few counts of this clone. V and J are TRBV29-1 and TRBJ2-7, with 7 bases matching TRBD1. The germline V gene has CDR1 SQVTM and CDR2 ANQGSEA. The trim removed 5 bases at V and 5 bases at J, leaving 12 bases unmatched. CDR3 length: 14 amino acids. CDR3 nucleotides: TGCAGCGTTCTAGGTCCAGGGGGTCGGAACGAGCAGTACTTC. It translates to CSVLGPGGRNEQYF.

Written as DNA, the CDR3 is TGTGCCAGCAGTTTATTGGGACAGGATAACTATGGCTACACCTTC. Protein sequence: CASSLLGQDNYGYTF. The V call is TRBV27, the J call TRBJ1-2, with 8 bases aligning to TRBD1. The trim removed 1 base at V and 1 base at J, leaving 2 bases unmatched. Germline V gene sequence: CDR1 MNHEY, CDR2 SMNVEV (reference sequence). The CDR3 is 15 residues long.

CDR3 coding DNA: TGTGCCAGCAGCCACGGGATGGGGAGCGAGGAGGACACTGAAGCTTTCTTT. This codes for CASSHGMGSEEDTEAFF. The chain combines TRBV14 with TRBJ1-1; no firm D call. The CDR3 spans 17 residues. Trimming left V 3 bases short and J 3 bases short, with 20 bases between. Germline V CDR1 and CDR2: SGHDN, FVKESK.

The J gene is TRBJ2-7, the V gene TRBV7-8, with 8 bases that match TRBD1. This CDR3 has 16 amino acids. The V gene's germline CDR1 is SGHVS and CDR2 FQNEAQ. The V segment lost 5 bases and the J segment 1 base; nucleotides outside the gene matches: 10. The CDR3 coding sequence is TGTGCCAGCAGCCTACGTAGGGGGACAGGATCCTACGAGCAGTACTTC. It codes for CASSLRRGTGSYEQYF.

The chain is built from TRBV2 and TRBJ2-7; D is undetermined. CDR1 is SNHLY and CDR2 is FYNNEI in the germline V gene. V lost 3 bases and J 3 bases, leaving 9 bases between the germline ends. The CDR3 spans 13 residues. The CDR3 spells CASSDSAIYEQYF. CDR3 nucleotides: TGTGCCAGCAGTGATTCGGCAATCTACGAGCAGTACTTC.

This chain joins TRBV7-9 and TRBJ2-1; D unclear. Germline CDR1 and CDR2: SEHNR and FQNEAQ (reference sequence). This CDR3 comprises 14 residues. Trimming removed 1 base from V and 8 bases from J, with 12 bases in between. The CDR3 reads CASSLVALKDEQFF. The CDR3 DNA follows: TGTGCCAGCAGCTTAGTGGCCCTGAAGGATGAGCAGTTCTTC. Drawing the rest from reference TRBV7-9 and TRBJ2-1, the complete variable domain is DTGVSQNPRHKITKRGQNVTFRCDPISEHNRLYWYRQTLGQGPEFLTYFQNEAQLEKSRLLSDRFSAERPKGSFSTLEIQRTEQGDSAMYLCASSLVALKDEQFFGPGTRLTVL.

The gene calls are TRBV7-2 and TRBJ1-5; TRBD1 is a possible D gene (5 bases). The germline V gene has CDR1 SGHTA and CDR2 FQGNSA. Between the trimmed V and J ends, which lost 5 bases and 2 bases, there was a span of 13 bases. CDR3 length: 15 residues. DNA for the CDR3: TGTGCCAGCAGCCAAGGGGATGGGGGCAATCAGCCCCAGCATTTT. Translating it yields CASSQGDGGNQPQHF.

This clone came up a few times. The V and J genes are TRBV4-1 and TRBJ2-7; tentatively, D is TRBD1 (6 bases). Trimming took off 1 base at V and 2 bases at J, with 9 bases between the two ends. The CDR3 spans 14 residues. Germline V CDR1 and CDR2: MGHRA, YSYEKL. The CDR3 DNA follows: TGCGCCAGCAGCCAAGGAGGGGGTACCTACGAGCAGTACTTC. Its translation: CASSQGGGTYEQYF.

This chain connects TRBV6-6 to TRBJ1-5, with no clear D. The CDR3 runs to 15 residues. V lost 4 bases to trimming and J lost 2 bases, with 12 bases between them. Germline V gives CDR1 MNHNY, CDR2 SVGAGI (reference sequence). This chain's CDR3 is CASSSQVVGNQPQHF. For the CDR3, the DNA is TGTGCCAGCAGTTCTCAGGTAGTGGGCAATCAGCCCCAGCATTTT.

The rearrangement joins TRBV18 to TRBJ2-1, with 10 bases aligning to TRBD2. Losses at the gene ends were 3 bases for V and 4 bases for J; bases not matched to a gene: 9. Germline CDR1 KGHSH, CDR2 LQKENI. This CDR3 has 17 amino acids. The DNA of the CDR3 is TGTGCCAGCTCACCGAGTCAAGCGGGGGGGTTGTACAATGAGCAGTTCTTC. Protein: CASSPSQAGGLYNEQFF.

This clone showed up just a few times. The CDR3: CASRPGGDTYEQYF. CDR3 sequence (DNA): TGTGCCAGCAGGCCCGGGGGCGATACCTACGAGCAGTACTTC. The V and J genes are TRBV27 and TRBJ2-7, with D tentatively TRBD1 or TRBD2 (6 bases each). Trimming shortened V by 6 bases and J by 2 bases, and 14 bases separated the two germline ends. This CDR3 comprises 14 residues. CDR1 and CDR2 (germline): MNHEY, SMNVEV (reference sequence).

This sequence joins TRBV27 and TRBJ2-1; TRBD2 aligns across 10 bases. CDR1 is MNHEY, CDR2 SMNVEV, per germline (reference sequence). The CDR3 spans 17 residues. V shed 6 bases, J shed 1 base, and the junction held 9 bases outside the gene matches. The CDR3 here is CASRALAGWFSYNEQFF. The CDR3 nucleotides read TGTGCCAGCAGGGCACTAGCGGGGTGGTTTTCCTACAATGAGCAGTTCTTC.

The V call is TRBV27, the J call TRBJ2-5; D not certain. The V end was cut by 0 bases, the J end by 5 bases, with 10 bases between. Germline CDR1 is MNHEY and CDR2 is SMNVEV (reference sequence). This CDR3 is 14 amino acids long. CDR3 sequence (DNA): TGTGCCAGCAGTTTATCGGCTAGTGTTGAGACCCAGTACTTC. Its translation: CASSLSASVETQYF.

Only a few counts were recorded for this clone. The chain combines TRBV7-8 with TRBJ2-3; TRBD2 matches 12 bases. The V segment lost 1 base and the J segment 4 bases; nucleotides outside the gene matches: 3. This CDR3 has 16 amino acids. CDR1 and CDR2 from the germline V gene are SGHVS and FQNEAQ. This CDR3 reads CASSLVASGGADTQYF. The CDR3, as DNA: TGTGCCAGCAGCTTAGTAGCTAGCGGGGGGGCAGATACGCAGTATTTT.